A single sample is the source of the 9 T cell receptor beta chains below, sequenced in a study of STAT3 mutations in large granular lymphocyte leukemia. Whole-study findings and limits: Every T-cell large granular lymphocyte leukemia patient had at least one immunodominant TCR beta clonotype.

For these receptors, no antigen is known. Sequenced by immunoSEQ multiplex PCR; TCRdb stores in-frame clones only, minus some. The sample yields some 30,000 clones, roughly 80% seen once. Sequenced input: peripheral blood mononuclear cells. The receptors here all came from a woman in her fifties or sixties with T-cell large granular lymphocyte leukemia. Some clones in this sample may be carry-over from other donors' samples.

CDR3 DNA: TGTGCCAGCAGCGCAAGAGTGGCTAGCGGGCTGCACAGCTCCTACGAGCAGTACTTC. It specifies CASSARVASGLHSSYEQYF. The chain has TRBV14 and TRBJ2-7; 8 nucleotides align to TRBD2. V shed 5 bases and J 0 bases; nucleotides not matched to a gene: 18. Germline assignment: CDR1 SGHDN and CDR2 FVKESK. CDR3 length: 19 residues.

V and J are TRBV28 and TRBJ2-5, with 7 positions matching TRBD2. CDR3 length: 14 residues. Germline V gene sequence: CDR1 MDHEN, CDR2 SYDVKM. V lost 7 bases and J lost 1; bases outside the gene matches: 6. CDR3 in DNA: TGTGCCAGCACTAGCGGACCAACCCAAGAGACCCAGTACTTC. It encodes CASTSGPTQETQYF.

The genes are TRBV28 and TRBJ1-5; 7 nucleotides align to TRBD1. CDR1 is MDHEN, CDR2 SYDVKM, per germline. The CDR3 is 16 amino acids. V was clipped by 8 bases and J by 2 bases; unmatched bases: 12. The CDR3 DNA reads as TGTGCCAGCTTGACAGGGATGGAATTGGGCAATCAGCCCCAGCATTTT. Its protein product is CASLTGMELGNQPQHF.

The chain links TRBV7-2 to TRBJ1-2, with D hard to call. This CDR3 has 15 residues. From germline, CDR1 is SGHTA and CDR2 FQGNSA. Deletions cut 5 bases from V and 3 bases from J, with 16 bases between. Written as DNA, the CDR3 is TGTGCCAGCAGCCCTGTTTACGTCAGCTACTATGGCTACACCTTC. This gives the protein CASSPVYVSYYGYTF.

The chain joins TRBV5-4 to TRBJ2-1, with 12 bases that match TRBD2. CDR1 and CDR2 (germline): SGHNT, YYREEE (reference sequence). The CDR3 totals 15 residues. V lost 4 bases, J lost 6 bases, and 5 bases stayed unmatched. CDR3 nucleotide sequence: TGTGCCAGCAGCCCGGGACTAGCGGGCCTCAATGAGCAGTTCTTC. Translation: CASSPGLAGLNEQFF. Variable domain in full (rest from reference TRBV5-4 and TRBJ2-1): ETGVTQSPTHLIKTRGQQVTLRCSSQSGHNTVSWYQQALGQGPQFIFQYYREEENGRGNFPPRFSGLQFPNYSSELNVNALELDDSALYLCASSPGLAGLNEQFFGPGTRLTVL.

The chain is built from TRBV18 and TRBJ1-1; D is uncertain. The CDR3 sequence is 15 residues long. Germline CDR1 and CDR2: KGHSH and LQKENI. V was cut by 1 base and J by 4 bases, with 13 bases left in between. The CDR3 region is CASSPQMDGGTEAFF. DNA for the CDR3: TGTGCCAGCTCACCACAAATGGACGGCGGCACTGAAGCTTTCTTT. Using reference TRBV18 and TRBJ1-1 for the parts outside the CDR3, the full variable domain is NAGVMQNPRHLVRRRGQEARLRCSPMKGHSHVYWYRQLPEEGLKFMVYLQKENIIDESGMPKERFSAEFPKEGPSILRIQQVVRGDSAAYFCASSPQMDGGTEAFFGQGTRLTVV.

The chain is built from TRBV30 and TRBJ1-2; D is perhaps TRBD1 (5 bases). Deletions cut 1 base from V and 4 bases from J, with 7 bases between. The CDR3 is 12 residues long. CDR1 and CDR2 (germline): GTSNPN, SVGIG (reference sequence). CDR3: CAWSGQPYGYTF. The CDR3 DNA reads TGTGCCTGGAGTGGACAGCCCTATGGCTACACCTTC. The full variable domain, its missing parts supplied by reference TRBV30 and TRBJ1-2, is SQTIHQWPATLVQPVGSPLSLECTVEGTSNPNLYWYRQAAGRGLQLLFYSVGIGQISSEVPQNLSASRPQDRQFILSSKKLLLSDSGFYLCAWSGQPYGYTFGSGTRLTVV.

V is TRBV5-5 and J is TRBJ2-5; tentatively, D is TRBD1 (5 bases). CDR3 length: 15 amino acids. CDR1 and CDR2 from the germline V gene are SGHKS and YYEKEE (reference sequence). Trimming took off 4 bases at V and 1 base at J, with 14 bases between the two ends. The CDR3 coding sequence is TGTGCCAGCAGCCCCGGTTGGGGCACCCAAGAGACCCAGTACTTC. It specifies CASSPGWGTQETQYF. The entire variable domain, with the rest obtained from reference TRBV5-5 and TRBJ2-5, is as follows: DAGVTQSPTHLIKTRGQQVTLRCSPISGHKSVSWYQQVLGQGPQFIFQYYEKEERGRGNFPDRFSARQFPNYSSELNVNALLLGDSALYLCASSPGWGTQETQYFGPGTRLLVL.

The chain employs TRBV28 and TRBJ2-5; 8 bases align to TRBD1. The ends lost 4 bases at V and 6 bases at J; junction bases unmatched: 13. Germline values: CDR1 MDHEN, CDR2 SYDVKM. CDR3 length: 16 amino acids. The CDR3 region is CASSSPGGQGAKTQYF. CDR3 bases: TGTGCCAGCAGTTCCCCCGGCGGACAGGGCGCAAAGACCCAGTACTTC.